This T cell receptor (beta chain) was sequenced in a study of blood T cells in healthy people across ages. A second PCR of 7 to 11 cycles used a sample-barcoded 5' primer and a J-beta primer mix. TCRdb passed the 5' RACE reads through MiXCR, listing each CDR3 protein once. The sample consists of approximately 810,000 distinct CDR3 sequences, 29% of them appearing once. Germline V CDR1 and CDR2: MNHNY, SVGAGI (reference sequence). CDR3 length equals 15 residues. V lost 5 bases and J lost 10; bases outside the gene matches: 11. The sequencing input was blood. This TCR came from a woman of 80 years or more in good health. The chain uses TRBV6-6 and TRBJ2-1; TRBD2 matches 10 bases. CDR3 nucleotides: TGTGCCAGCAGTACGAGCGGGGGGGCGAGCTACGAGCAGTTCTTC. Its translation: CASSTSGGASYEQFF.